This T cell receptor beta chain stems from a study of blood T cell repertoires in COVID-19. For the study at large: The cDNA or gDNA used as material had been derived from T cells, B-cell-depleted T cells, or PBMCs.

Data came from immunoSEQ multiplex PCR; TCRdb stores just in-frame clones and leaves some out. The sample gives about 53,000 clones, around 79% of which show up once; around 43% is in the top ten. Deletions cut 6 bases from V and 9 bases from J, with 9 bases between. This CDR3 spans 11 amino acids. This clone was counted a single time. The sample consisted of peripheral blood. The source of this sequence is a man aged 70 or older with active or convalescent COVID-19. J is TRBJ2-1 and V is TRBV12-3 or TRBV12-4; no reliable D call. The CDR3 sequence: CASSISIEQFF. In nucleotides, the CDR3 is TGTGCCAGCAGCATTAGCATTGAGCAGTTCTTC.